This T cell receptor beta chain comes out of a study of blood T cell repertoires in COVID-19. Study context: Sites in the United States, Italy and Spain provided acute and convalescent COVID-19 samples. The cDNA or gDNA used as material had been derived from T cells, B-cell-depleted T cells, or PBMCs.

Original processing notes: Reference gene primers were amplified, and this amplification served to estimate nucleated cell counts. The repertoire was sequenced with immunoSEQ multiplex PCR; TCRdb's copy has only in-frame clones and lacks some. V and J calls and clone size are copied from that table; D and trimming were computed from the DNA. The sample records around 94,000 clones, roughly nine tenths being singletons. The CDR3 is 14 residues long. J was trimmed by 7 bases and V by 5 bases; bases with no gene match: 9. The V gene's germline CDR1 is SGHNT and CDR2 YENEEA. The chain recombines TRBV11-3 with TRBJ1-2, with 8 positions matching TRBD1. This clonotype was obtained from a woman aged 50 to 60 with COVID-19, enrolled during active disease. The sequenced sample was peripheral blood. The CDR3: CASSALSGGCGYTF. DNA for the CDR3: TGTGCCAGCAGCGCCCTTTCAGGGGGCTGTGGCTACACCTTC.